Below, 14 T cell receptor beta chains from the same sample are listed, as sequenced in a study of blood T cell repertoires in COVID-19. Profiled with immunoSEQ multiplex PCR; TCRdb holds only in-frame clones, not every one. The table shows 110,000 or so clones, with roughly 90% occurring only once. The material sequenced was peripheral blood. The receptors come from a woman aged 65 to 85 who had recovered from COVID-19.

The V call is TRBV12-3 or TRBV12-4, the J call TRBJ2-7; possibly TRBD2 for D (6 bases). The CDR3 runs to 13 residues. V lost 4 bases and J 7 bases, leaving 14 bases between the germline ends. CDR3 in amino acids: CASSWGVHPEQYF. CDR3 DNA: TGTGCCAGCAGTTGGGGGGTCCATCCTGAGCAGTACTTC.

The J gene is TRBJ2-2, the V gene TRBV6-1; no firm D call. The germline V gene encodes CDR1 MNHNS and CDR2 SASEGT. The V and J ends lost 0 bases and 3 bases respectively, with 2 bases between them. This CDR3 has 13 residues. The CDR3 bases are TGTGCCAGCAGTGAAGCCTACACCGGGGAGCTGTTTTTT. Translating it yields CASSEAYTGELFF.

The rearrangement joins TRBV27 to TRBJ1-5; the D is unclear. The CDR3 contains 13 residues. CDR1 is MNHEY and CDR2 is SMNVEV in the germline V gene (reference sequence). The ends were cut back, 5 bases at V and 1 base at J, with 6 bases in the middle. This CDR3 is CASSRLSNQPQHF. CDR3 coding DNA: TGTGCCAGCAGTCGACTCAGCAATCAGCCCCAGCATTTT.

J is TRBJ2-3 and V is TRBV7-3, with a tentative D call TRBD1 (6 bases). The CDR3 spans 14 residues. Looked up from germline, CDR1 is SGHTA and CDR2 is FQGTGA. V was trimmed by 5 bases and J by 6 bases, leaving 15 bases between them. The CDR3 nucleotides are TGTGCCAGCAGCCACAGTGGGGGCGCGGATACGCAGTATTTT. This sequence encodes CASSHSGGADTQYF.

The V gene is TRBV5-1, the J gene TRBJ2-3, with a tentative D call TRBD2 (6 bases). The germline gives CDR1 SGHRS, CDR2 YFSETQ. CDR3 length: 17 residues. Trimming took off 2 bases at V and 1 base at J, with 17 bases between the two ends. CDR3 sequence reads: CASSLGPRASGTDTQYF. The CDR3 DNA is TGCGCCAGCAGCTTAGGTCCTAGGGCTAGCGGCACAGATACGCAGTATTTT.

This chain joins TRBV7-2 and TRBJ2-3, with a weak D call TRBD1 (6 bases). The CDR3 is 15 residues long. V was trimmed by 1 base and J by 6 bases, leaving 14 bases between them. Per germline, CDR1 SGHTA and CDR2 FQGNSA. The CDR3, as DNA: TGTGCCAGCAGCTTAGGGTGGGGGCAGGGGGATACGCAGTATTTT. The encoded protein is CASSLGWGQGDTQYF.

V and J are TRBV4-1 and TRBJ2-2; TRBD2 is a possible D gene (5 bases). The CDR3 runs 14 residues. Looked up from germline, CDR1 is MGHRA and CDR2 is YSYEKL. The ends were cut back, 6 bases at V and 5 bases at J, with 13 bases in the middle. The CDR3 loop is CASRRELRTGELFF. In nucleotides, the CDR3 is TGCGCCAGCAGGAGGGAGTTGAGGACCGGGGAGCTGTTTTTT.

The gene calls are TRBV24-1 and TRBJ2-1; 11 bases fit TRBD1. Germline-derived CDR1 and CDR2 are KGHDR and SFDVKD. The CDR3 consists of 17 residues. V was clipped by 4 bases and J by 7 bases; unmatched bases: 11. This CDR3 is CATSDPGTGGSLNEQFF. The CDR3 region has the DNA TGTGCCACCAGTGACCCTGGGACAGGGGGAAGTTTGAATGAGCAGTTCTTC.

The DNA of the CDR3 is TGTGCCAGCAGTTCACAGGGCTATGGCTACACCTTC. Its protein is CASSSQGYGYTF. The genes are TRBV28 and TRBJ1-2; possibly TRBD1 for D (6 bases). Germline CDR1 is MDHEN and CDR2 is SYDVKM. Trimming left V 4 bases short and J 4 bases short, with 7 bases between. The CDR3 sequence is 12 residues long.

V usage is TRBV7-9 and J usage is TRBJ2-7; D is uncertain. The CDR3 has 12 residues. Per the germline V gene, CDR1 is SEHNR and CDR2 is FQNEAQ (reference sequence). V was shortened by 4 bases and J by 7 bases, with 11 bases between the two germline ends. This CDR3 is CASSYPTWEQYF. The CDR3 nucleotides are TGTGCCAGCAGCTACCCCACATGGGAGCAGTACTTC.

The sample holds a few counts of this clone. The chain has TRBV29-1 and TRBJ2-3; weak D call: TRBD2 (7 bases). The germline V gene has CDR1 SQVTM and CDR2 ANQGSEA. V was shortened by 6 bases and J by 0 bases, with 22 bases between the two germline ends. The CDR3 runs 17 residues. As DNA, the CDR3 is TGCAGCGTGGCCGGGACGGCGAAGGGGGGGAGCACAGATACGCAGTATTTT. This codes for CSVAGTAKGGSTDTQYF.

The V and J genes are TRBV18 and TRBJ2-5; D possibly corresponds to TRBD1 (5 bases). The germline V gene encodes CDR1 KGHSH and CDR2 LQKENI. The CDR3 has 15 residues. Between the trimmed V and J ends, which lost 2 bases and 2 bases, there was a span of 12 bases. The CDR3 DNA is TGTGCCAGCTCACCAAGCAGGGTGGGACAAGAGACCCAGTACTTC. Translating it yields CASSPSRVGQETQYF.

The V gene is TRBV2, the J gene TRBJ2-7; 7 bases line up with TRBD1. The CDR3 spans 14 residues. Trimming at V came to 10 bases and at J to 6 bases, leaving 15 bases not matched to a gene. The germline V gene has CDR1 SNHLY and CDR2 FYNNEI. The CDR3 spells CATLRDRVFSEQYF. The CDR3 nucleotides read TGTGCCACCCTGCGAGACAGGGTATTTTCCGAGCAGTACTTC.

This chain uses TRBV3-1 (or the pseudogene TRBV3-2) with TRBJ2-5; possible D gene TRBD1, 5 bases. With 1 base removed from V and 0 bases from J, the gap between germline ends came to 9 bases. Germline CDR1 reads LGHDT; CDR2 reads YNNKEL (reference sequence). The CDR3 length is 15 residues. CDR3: CASSQVPGYQETQYF. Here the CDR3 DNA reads TGTGCCAGCAGCCAAGTTCCAGGGTACCAAGAGACCCAGTACTTC.